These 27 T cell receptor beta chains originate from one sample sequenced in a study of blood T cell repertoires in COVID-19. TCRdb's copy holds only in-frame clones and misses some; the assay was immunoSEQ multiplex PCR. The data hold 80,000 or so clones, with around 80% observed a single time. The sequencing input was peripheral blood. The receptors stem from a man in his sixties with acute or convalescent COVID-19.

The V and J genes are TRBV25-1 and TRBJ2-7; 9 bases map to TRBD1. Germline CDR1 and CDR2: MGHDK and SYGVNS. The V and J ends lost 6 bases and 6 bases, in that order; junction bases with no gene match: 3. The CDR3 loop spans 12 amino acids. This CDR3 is CASRDRGGEQYF. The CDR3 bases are TGTGCCAGCAGGGACAGGGGAGGCGAGCAGTACTTC.

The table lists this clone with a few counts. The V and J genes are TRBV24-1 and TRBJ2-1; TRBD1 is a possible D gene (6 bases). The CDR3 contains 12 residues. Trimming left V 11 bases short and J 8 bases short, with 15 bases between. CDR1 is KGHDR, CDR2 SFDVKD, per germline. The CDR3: CAKYNRVHEQFF. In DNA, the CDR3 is TGTGCCAAGTATAACAGGGTCCATGAGCAGTTCTTC.

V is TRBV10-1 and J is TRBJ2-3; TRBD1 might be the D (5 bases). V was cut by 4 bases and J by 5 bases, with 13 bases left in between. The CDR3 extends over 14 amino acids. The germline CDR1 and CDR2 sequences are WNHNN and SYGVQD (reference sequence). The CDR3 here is CASSAGVTGDTQYF. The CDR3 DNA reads TGCGCCAGCAGTGCCGGAGTTACAGGAGATACGCAGTATTTT.

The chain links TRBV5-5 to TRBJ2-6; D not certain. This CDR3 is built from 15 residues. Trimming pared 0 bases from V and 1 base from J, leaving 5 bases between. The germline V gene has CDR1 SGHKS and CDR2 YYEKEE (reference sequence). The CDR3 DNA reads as TGTGCCAGCAGCTTGGGGCAGTCTGGGGCCAACGTCCTGACTTTC. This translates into CASSLGQSGANVLTF.

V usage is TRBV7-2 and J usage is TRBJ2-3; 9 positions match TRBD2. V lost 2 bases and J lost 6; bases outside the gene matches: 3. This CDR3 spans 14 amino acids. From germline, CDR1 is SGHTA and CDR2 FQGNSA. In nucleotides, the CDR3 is TGTGCCAGCAGCTTAAGCGGGGGGTCGGATACGCAGTATTTT. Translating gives CASSLSGGSDTQYF.

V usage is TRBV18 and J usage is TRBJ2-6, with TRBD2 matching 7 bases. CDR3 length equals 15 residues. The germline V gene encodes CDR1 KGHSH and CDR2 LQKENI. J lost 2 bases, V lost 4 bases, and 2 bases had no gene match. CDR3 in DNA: TGTGCCAGCTCACAGGGAGGGACTGGGGCCAACGTCCTGACTTTC. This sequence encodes CASSQGGTGANVLTF.

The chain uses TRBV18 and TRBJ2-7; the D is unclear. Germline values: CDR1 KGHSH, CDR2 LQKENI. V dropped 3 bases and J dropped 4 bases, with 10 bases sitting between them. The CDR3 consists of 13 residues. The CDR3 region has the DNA TGTGCCAGCTCACCGGAGTTCGGGTACGAGCAGTACTTC. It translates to CASSPEFGYEQYF. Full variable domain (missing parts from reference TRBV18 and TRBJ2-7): NAGVMQNPRHLVRRRGQEARLRCSPMKGHSHVYWYRQLPEEGLKFMVYLQKENIIDESGMPKERFSAEFPKEGPSILRIQQVVRGDSAAYFCASSPEFGYEQYFGPGTRLTVT.

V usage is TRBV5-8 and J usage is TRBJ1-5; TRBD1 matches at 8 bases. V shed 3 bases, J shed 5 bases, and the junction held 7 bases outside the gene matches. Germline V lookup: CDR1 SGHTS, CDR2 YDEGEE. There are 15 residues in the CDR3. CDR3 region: CASSSGQGSDQPQHF. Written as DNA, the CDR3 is TGTGCCAGCAGCTCCGGACAGGGAAGTGATCAGCCCCAGCATTTT.

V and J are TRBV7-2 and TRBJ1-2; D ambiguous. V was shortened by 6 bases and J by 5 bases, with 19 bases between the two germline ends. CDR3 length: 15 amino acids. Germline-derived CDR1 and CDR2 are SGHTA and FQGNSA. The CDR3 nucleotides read TGTGCCAGCAGTTCATCTTCTACCGGGAAATATGGCTACACCTTC. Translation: CASSSSSTGKYGYTF.

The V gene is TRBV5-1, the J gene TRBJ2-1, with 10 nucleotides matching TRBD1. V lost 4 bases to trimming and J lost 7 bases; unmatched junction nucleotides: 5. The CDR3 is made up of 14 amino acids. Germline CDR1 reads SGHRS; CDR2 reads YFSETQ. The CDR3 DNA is TGCGCCAGCAGCCCGGGACAGGGGAAGAATGAGCAGTTCTTC. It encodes CASSPGQGKNEQFF.

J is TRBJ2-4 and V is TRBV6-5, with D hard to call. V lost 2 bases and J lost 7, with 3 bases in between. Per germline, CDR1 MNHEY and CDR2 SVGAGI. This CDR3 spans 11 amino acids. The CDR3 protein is CASSYHNIQYF. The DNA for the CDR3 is TGTGCCAGCAGTTACCATAACATTCAGTACTTC.

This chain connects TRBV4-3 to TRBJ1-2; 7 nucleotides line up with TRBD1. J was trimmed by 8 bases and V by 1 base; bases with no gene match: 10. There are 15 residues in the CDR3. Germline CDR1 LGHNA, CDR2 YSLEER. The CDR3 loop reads CASSQGDAGGYGYTF. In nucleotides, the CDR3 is TGCGCCAGCAGCCAAGGGGACGCAGGGGGGTACGGCTACACCTTC.

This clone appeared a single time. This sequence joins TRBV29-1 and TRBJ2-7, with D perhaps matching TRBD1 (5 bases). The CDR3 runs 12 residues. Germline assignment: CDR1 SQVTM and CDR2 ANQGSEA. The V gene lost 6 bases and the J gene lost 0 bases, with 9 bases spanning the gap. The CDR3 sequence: CSVAQVSYEQYF. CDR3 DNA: TGCAGCGTAGCACAGGTCTCCTACGAGCAGTACTTC.

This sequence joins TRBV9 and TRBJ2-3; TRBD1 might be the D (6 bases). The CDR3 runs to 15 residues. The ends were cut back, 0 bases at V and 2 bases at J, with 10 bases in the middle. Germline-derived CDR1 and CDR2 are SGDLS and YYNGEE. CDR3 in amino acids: CASSVDEGDTDTQYF. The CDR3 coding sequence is TGTGCCAGCAGCGTAGACGAGGGGGACACAGATACGCAGTATTTT.

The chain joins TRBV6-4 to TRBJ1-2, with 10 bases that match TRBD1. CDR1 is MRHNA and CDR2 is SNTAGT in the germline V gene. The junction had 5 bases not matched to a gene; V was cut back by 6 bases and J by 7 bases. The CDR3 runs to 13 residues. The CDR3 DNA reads TGTGCCAGCAGGGGACAGGGGAATGGTGGCTACACCTTC. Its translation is CASRGQGNGGYTF.

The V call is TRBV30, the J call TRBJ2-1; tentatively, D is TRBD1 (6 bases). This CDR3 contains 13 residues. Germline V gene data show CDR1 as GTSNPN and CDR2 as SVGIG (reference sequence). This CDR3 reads CASAQGSYNEQFF. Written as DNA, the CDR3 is TGTGCTTCCGCCCAGGGGTCCTACAATGAGCAGTTCTTC.

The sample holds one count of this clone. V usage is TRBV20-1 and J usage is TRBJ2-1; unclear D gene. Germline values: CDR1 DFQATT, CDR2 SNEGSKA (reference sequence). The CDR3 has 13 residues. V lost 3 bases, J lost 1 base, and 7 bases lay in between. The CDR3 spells CSASTGSYNEQFF. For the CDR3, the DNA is TGCAGTGCTAGTACCGGGTCCTACAATGAGCAGTTCTTC.

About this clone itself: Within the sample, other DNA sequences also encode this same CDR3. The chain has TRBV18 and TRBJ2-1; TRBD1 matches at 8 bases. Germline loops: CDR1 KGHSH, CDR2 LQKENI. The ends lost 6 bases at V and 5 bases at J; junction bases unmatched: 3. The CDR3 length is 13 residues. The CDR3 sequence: CASSGQGDNEQFF. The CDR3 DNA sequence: TGTGCCAGCTCCGGACAGGGCGACAATGAGCAGTTCTTC.

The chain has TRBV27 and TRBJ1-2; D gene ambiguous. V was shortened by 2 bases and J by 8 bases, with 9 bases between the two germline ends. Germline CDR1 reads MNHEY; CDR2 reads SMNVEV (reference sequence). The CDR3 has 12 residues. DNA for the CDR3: TGTGCCAGCAGTTTAACCGGTCACGGCTACACCTTC. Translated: CASSLTGHGYTF.

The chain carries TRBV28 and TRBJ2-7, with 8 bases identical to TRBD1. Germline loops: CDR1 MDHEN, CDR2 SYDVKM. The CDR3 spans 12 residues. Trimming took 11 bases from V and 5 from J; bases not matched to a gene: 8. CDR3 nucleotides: TGTGCCTCCGGACAGGGAGTTGACGAGCAGTACTTC. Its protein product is CASGQGVDEQYF.

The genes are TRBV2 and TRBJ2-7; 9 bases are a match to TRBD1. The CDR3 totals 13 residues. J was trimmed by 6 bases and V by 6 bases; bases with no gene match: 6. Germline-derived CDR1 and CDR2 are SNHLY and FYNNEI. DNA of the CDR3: TGTGCCAGCAGCGGGGACAGGGCCTTCGAGCAGTACTTC. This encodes CASSGDRAFEQYF. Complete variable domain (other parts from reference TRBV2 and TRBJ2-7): EPEVTQTPSHQVTQMGQEVILRCVPISNHLYFYWYRQILGQKVEFLVSFYNNEISEKSEIFDDQFSVERPDGSNFTLKIRSTKLEDSAMYFCASSGDRAFEQYFGPGTRLTVT.

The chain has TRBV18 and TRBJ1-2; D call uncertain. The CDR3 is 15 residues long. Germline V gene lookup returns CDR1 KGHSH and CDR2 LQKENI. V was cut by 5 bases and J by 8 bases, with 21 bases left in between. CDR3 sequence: CASSTSVMVDFGYTF. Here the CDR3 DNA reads TGTGCCAGCTCAACAAGCGTGATGGTAGACTTCGGCTACACCTTC. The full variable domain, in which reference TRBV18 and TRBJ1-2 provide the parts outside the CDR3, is NAGVMQNPRHLVRRRGQEARLRCSPMKGHSHVYWYRQLPEEGLKFMVYLQKENIIDESGMPKERFSAEFPKEGPSILRIQQVVRGDSAAYFCASSTSVMVDFGYTFGSGTRLTVV.

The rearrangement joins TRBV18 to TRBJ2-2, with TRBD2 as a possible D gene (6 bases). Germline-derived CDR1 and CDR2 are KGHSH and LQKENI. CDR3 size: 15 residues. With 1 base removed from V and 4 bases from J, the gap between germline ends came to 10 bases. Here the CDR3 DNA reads TGTGCCAGCTCACCACAAGCGGGCGGCACCGGGGAGCTGTTTTTT. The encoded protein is CASSPQAGGTGELFF.

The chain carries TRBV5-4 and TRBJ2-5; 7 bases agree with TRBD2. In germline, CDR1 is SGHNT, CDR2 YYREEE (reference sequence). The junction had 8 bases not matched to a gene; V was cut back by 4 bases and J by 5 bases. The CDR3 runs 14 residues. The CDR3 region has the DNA TGTGCCAGCAGCCAGCCCGACGGGGGGGAGACCCAGTACTTC. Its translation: CASSQPDGGETQYF.

This CDR3 is CASSFDSSSYNEQFF. The CDR3 region has the DNA TGTGCCAGCAGCTTCGACTCTAGCTCCTACAATGAGCAGTTCTTC. V and J are TRBV5-6 and TRBJ2-1; no reliable D call. Germline V CDR1 and CDR2: SGHDT, YYEEEE. V was pared by 2 bases and J by 0 bases, with 9 bases between. The CDR3 contains 15 residues.

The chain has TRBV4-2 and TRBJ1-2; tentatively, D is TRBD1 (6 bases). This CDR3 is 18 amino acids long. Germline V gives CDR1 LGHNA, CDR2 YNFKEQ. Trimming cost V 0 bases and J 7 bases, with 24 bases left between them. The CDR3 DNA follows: TGTGCCAGCAGCCAAGATGGTGCATCTGGGGGGGCGGTAGGTGGCTACACCTTC. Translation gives CASSQDGASGGAVGGYTF.

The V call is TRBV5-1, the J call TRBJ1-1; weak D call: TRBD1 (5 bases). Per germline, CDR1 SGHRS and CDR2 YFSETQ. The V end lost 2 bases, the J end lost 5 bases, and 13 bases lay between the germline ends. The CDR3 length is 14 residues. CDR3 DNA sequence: TGCGCCAGCAGCTTTTACCAAAAGGGGACTGAAGCTTTCTTT. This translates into CASSFYQKGTEAFF.